The clone carrying this T cell receptor beta chain was counted between two and nine times. TCR beta CDR3 regions were amplified from RNA. Using the HTBI primer set, a first-round RT-PCR was run on the TCR CDR3. Each CDR3 protein gets one entry after TCRdb re-called the multiplex PCR reads with MiXCR. This sample has 370,000 or so distinct CDR3 sequences, with roughly 14% found just once. The data stem from a study of T cells in Graves' hyperthyroidism and ophthalmopathy. This receptor was taken from a man in his thirties or forties with Graves' hyperthyroidism that later progressed to Graves' ophthalmopathy. Sequenced material: blood.

The CDR3 is CASSAPGPTSEAFF. The CDR3 DNA sequence: TGTGCCAGCAGTGCCCCGGGACCCACTAGTGAAGCTTTCTTT. The V and J genes are TRBV2 and TRBJ1-1; tentative D call: TRBD1 (5 bases). This CDR3 comprises 14 residues. CDR1 and CDR2 (germline): SNHLY, FYNNEI. Trimming removed 4 bases from V and 7 bases from J, with 16 bases in between.